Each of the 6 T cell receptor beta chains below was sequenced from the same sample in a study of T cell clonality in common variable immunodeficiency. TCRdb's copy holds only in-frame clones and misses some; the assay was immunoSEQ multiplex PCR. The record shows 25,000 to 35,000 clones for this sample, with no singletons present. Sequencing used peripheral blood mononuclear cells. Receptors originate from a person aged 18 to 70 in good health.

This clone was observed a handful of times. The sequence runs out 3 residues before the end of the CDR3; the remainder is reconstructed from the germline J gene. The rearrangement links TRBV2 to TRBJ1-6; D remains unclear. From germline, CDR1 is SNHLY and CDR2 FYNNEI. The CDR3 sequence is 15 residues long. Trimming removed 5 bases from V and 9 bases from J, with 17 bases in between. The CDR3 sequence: CASSTTTPEGSPLHF. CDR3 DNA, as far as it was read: TGTGCCAGCAGTACAACAACCCCAGAAGGTTCACCC.

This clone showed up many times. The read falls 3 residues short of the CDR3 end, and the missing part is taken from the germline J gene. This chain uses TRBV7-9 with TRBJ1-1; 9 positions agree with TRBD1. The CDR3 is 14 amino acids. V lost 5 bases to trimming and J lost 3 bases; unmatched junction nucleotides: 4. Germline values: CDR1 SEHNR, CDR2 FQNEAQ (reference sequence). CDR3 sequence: CASSVTGGHTEAFF. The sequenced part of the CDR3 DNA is TGTGCCAGCAGCGTCACAGGGGGCCACACTGAA. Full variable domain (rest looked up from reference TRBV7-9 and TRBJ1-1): DTGVSQNPRHKITKRGQNVTFRCDPISEHNRLYWYRQTLGQGPEFLTYFQNEAQLEKSRLLSDRFSAERPKGSFSTLEIQRTEQGDSAMYLCASSVTGGHTEAFFGQGTRLTVV.

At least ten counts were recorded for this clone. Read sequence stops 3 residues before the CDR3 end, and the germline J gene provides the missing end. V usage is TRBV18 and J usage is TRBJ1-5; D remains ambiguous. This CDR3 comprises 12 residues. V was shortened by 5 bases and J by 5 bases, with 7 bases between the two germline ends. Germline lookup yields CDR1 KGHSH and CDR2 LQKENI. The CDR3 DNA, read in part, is TGTGCCAGCTCAACCGGGGATCAGCCC. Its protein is CASSTGDQP. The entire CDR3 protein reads CASSTGDQPQHF. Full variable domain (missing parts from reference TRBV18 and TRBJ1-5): NAGVMQNPRHLVRRRGQEARLRCSPMKGHSHVYWYRQLPEEGLKFMVYLQKENIIDESGMPKERFSAEFPKEGPSILRIQQVVRGDSAAYFCASSTGDQPQHFGDGTRLSIL.

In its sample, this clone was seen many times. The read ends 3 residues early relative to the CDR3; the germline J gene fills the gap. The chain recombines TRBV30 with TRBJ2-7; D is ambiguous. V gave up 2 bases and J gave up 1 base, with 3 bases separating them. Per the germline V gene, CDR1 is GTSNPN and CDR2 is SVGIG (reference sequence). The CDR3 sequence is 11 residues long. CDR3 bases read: TGTGCCTGGAGTTCTTCCTACGAG. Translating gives CAWSSSYE. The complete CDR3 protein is CAWSSSYEQYF.

CDR3: CASSLGRQETQYF. The sequenced CDR3 bases are TGTGCCAGCAGCTTAGGCAGGCAAGAGACC. The chain is built from TRBV11-3 and TRBJ2-5; D unclear. The read gets to within 3 residues of the CDR3 end, and the germline J gene fills in the rest. The germline CDR1 and CDR2 sequences are SGHNT and YENEEA. Trimming took off 1 base at V and 2 bases at J, with 5 bases between the two ends. The CDR3 sequence is 13 residues long. Full variable domain (remainder filled in from reference TRBV11-3 and TRBJ2-5): EAGVVQSPRYKIIEKKQPVAFWCNPISGHNTLYWYLQNLGQGPELLIRYENEEAVDDSQLPKDRFSAERLKGVDSTLKIQPAELGDSAVYLCASSLGRQETQYFGPGTRLLVL.

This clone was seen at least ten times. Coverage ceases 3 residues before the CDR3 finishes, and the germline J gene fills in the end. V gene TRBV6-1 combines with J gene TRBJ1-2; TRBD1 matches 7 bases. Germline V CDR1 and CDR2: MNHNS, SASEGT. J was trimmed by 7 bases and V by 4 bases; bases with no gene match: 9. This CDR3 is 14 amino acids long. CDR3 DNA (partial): TGTGCCAGCAGTGTCTCTTTGACAGGGCCTGGC. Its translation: CASSVSLTGPG. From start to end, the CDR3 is CASSVSLTGPGYTF.